These 2 T cell receptor beta chains were all obtained from the same sample, sequenced in a study of T cells after posttransplantation cyclophosphamide (dated by TCRdb to about 2016). The library was generated by the immunoSEQ multiplex PCR assay. TCRdb obtained this table from immuneACCESS and retained in-frame rearrangements with V and J assigned. These tables miss some clones; where compared with another copy, unresolved V genes account for less than half of the shortfall, and the remainder is unexplained. The table shows fewer than 35,000 clones here, with no singletons. The ten largest account for 2.7% of the sample. Source material: PBMCs. The receptors here all came from a woman aged 55-69 years in good health, CMV-negative, and a related stem cell transplant donor.

This clone showed up many times. The rearrangement joins TRBV19 to TRBJ2-7; D is unresolved. Between the trimmed V and J ends, which lost 3 bases and 2 bases, there was a span of 14 bases. This CDR3 region has 15 residues. Germline CDR1 is LNHDA and CDR2 is SQIVND (reference sequence). CDR3: CASSITWANTYEQYF. The CDR3 region has the DNA TGTGCCAGTAGTATTACGTGGGCAAATACCTACGAGCAGTACTTC.

In this sample, this clone turned up many times. The rearrangement uses TRBV27 and TRBJ1-2, with TRBD1 matching over 8 bases. From germline, CDR1 is MNHEY and CDR2 SMNVEV (reference sequence). This CDR3 is built from 15 residues. The V segment lost 6 bases and the J segment 4 bases; nucleotides outside the gene matches: 10. DNA for the CDR3: TGTGCCAGCAGGCAGAACAGGGGGAGAGGCTATGGCTACACCTTC. Translating gives CASRQNRGRGYGYTF.